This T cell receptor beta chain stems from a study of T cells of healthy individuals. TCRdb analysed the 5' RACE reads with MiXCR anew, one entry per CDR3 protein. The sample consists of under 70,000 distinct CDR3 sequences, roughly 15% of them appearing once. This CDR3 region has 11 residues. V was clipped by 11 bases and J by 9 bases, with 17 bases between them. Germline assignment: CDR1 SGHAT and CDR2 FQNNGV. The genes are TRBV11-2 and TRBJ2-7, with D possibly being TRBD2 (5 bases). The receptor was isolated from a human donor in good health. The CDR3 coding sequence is TGTGCCTGGACCGAGGACGGGGTGCAGTACTTC. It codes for CAWTEDGVQYF.